This entry features one TCR beta chain sequence. Its antigen is as yet unknown. This CDR3 is built from 17 residues. The V end was cut by 3 bases, the J end by 0 bases, with 15 bases between. Germline V lookup: CDR1 KGHSH, CDR2 LQKENI. These data originate in a study of beta chain features in type 1 diabetes. Background on the study: Comparable age, gender and cell yields were observed in patients relative to healthy donors.

Each of the sorted populations had a purity greater than 95%. Expressed TCRB transcripts got sequenced, as all isolated RNA was reverse transcribed. Produced via immunoSEQ multiplex PCR; TCRdb's table is partial and in-frame only. The sample consists of roughly 340,000 clones, roughly 14% of them appearing once. General observations from the study: A moderate, significant TCRB CDR3 shortening appeared in type 1 diabetes across four CD4+ subsets. More deletions and fewer insertions at VDJ junctions were seen in type 1 diabetes patients.

The J gene is TRBJ2-1, the V gene TRBV18; perhaps TRBD1 as D (6 bases). This TCR derives from a woman aged 18-29 years with type 1 diabetes. The sample taken for sequencing was naive CD4+ T cells from blood. The CDR3 DNA sequence: TGTGCCAGCTCACCGGACAGCCACTTAAGCTCCTACAATGAGCAGTTCTTC. Its translation is CASSPDSHLSSYNEQFF.